This TCR beta chain was documented in a study of blood T cell repertoires in COVID-19. Study-level background: Acute and convalescent COVID-19 samples came from the United States, Italy and Spain. T cells, B-cell-depleted T cells, or PBMCs supplied cDNA or gDNA.

In Seattle, patients joined the study during active infection and were tracked longitudinally. The germline V and J ends were trimmed by 4 bases and 7 bases, with 14 bases remaining between them. The CDR3 is made up of 15 amino acids. Germline values: CDR1 SNHLY, CDR2 FYNNEI. Original handling: Amplification from reference gene primers served as the basis for estimated nucleated cell counts. Measured with immunoSEQ multiplex PCR; TCRdb has only the in-frame clones, and not every one. The V and J calls and clone size are taken from that table; D and trimming were inferred from the DNA. The sample includes around 210,000 clones, around 85% seen only once; the top ten take 0.9% to 0.95%.

The sample taken for sequencing was peripheral blood. V is TRBV2 and J is TRBJ1-6; TRBD1 is a possible D gene (6 bases). This TCR came from a man aged 55 to 70 with COVID-19, enrolled during active disease. The CDR3 coding sequence is TGTGCCAGCAGTGTAACATTGGGGGCGAATTCACCCCTCCACTTT. Protein: CASSVTLGANSPLHF.